This T cell receptor beta chain is from a study of blood T cell repertoires in COVID-19. V dropped 3 bases and J dropped 5; count of bases not matched to a gene: 10. Germline V gives CDR1 SGHRS, CDR2 YFSETQ. The CDR3 spans 15 residues. The repertoire was sequenced with immunoSEQ multiplex PCR; TCRdb's copy has only in-frame clones and lacks some. The sample lists tens of thousands of clones; roughly 83% were seen once. The TCR originated in a man older than 75 with active or convalescent COVID-19. Material: peripheral blood. The rearrangement links TRBV5-1 to TRBJ2-5; TRBD1 agrees at 7 bases. The CDR3 nucleotides read TGCGCCAGCAGCTCCGGCGACAGGGAGAGGGAGACCCAGTACTTC. This sequence encodes CASSSGDRERETQYF.